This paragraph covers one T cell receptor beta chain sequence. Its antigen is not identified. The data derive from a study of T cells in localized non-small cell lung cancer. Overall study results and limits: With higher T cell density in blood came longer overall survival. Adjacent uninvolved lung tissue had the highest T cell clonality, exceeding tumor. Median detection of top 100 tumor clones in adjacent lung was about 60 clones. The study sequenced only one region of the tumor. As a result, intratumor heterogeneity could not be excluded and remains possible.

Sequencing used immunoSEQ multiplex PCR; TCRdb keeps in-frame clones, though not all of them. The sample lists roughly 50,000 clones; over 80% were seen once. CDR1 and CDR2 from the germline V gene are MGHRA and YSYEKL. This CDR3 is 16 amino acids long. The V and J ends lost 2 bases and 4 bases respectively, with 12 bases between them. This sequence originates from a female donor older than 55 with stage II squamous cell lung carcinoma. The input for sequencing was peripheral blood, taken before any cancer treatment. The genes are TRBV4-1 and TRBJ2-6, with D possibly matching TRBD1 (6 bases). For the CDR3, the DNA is TGCGCCAGCAGCCAACCACAGGGCAGCGGGGCCAACGTCCTGACTTTC. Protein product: CASSQPQGSGANVLTF.